These T cell receptor beta chains were read from a single sample in a study of graft-versus-host responses after intestinal transplantation. Sequencing used immunoSEQ multiplex PCR; TCRdb keeps in-frame clones, though not all of them. The table lists about 86,000 clones, around 90% of them singletons, with 0.28% in the top ten. What these receptors recognize is not known. The source material was unstimulated CD4+ T cells sorted from spleen or lymph node cells, sampled before transplant. The receptors were sampled from a human donor who was the organ donor for an intestinal transplant. The CDR3 runs from the conserved cysteine through the conserved F or W. The D gene is left open where the match is weak. Some rows have no size entry. The others give once, few or many, or a class for an expanded clone.

CATSRTGTGKNQPQHF	TGTGCCACCAGCAGAACCGGGACAGGGAAAAATCAGCCCCAGCATTTT	NA	TRBV15	TRBJ1-5	TRBD1
CASSVGDRVRRNTIYF	TGTGCCAGCAGCGTAGGCGATCGGGTACGGAGAAACACCATATATTTT	NA	TRBV9	TRBJ1-3	NA
CASSFPRLRYTF	TGTGCCAGCAGCTTTCCGCGACTTCGCTACACCTTC	few	TRBV5-4	TRBJ1-2	NA
CASSLVGFTYEQYF	TGCGCCAGCAGCTTGGTGGGCTTTACCTACGAGCAGTACTTC	NA	TRBV5-1	TRBJ2-7	NA
CASSPGQGNTIYF	TGTGCCAGCAGCCCAGGACAGGGAAACACCATATATTTT	NA	TRBV7-3	TRBJ1-3	NA
CASSQARGEQYF	TGTGCCAGCAGCCAAGCCCGAGGCGAGCAGTACTTC	NA	TRBV4-2	TRBJ2-7	NA
CASSLGLGIPVNTQYF	TGTGCCAGCAGCTTAGGGCTAGGAATTCCGGTGAATACGCAGTATTTT	NA	TRBV7-2	TRBJ2-3	NA
CSTGQTSTGELFF	TGCAGCACGGGACAGACGAGCACCGGGGAGCTGTTTTTT	NA	TRBV29-1	TRBJ2-2	TRBD1
CASSQEDPGQGIVYGYTF	TGTGCCAGCAGCCAAGAGGATCCCGGACAGGGGATTGTGTATGGCTACACCTTC	NA	TRBV4-2	TRBJ1-2	TRBD1
CASSSNGLQMGEQYF	TGTGCCAGCAGCTCCAACGGACTGCAGATGGGGGAGCAGTACTTC	NA	TRBV11-3	TRBJ2-7	NA
CASRREGVREDTQYF	TGTGCCAGCAGAAGGGAGGGTGTTAGGGAAGATACGCAGTATTTT	NA	TRBV7-3	TRBJ2-3	TRBD2
CASSRGVDTEAFF	TGTGCCAGCAGCCGCGGGGTGGACACTGAAGCTTTCTTT	NA	TRBV5-6	TRBJ1-1	NA
CASSFLDRSTDTQYF	TGTGCCAGCAGTTTCCTGGACAGAAGCACAGATACGCAGTATTTT	NA	TRBV28	TRBJ2-3	NA
CATSPSPGTGGETQYF	TGTGCCACCAGCCCTTCCCCCGGGACAGGGGGAGAGACCCAGTACTTC	NA	TRBV15	TRBJ2-5	TRBD1
CASSEEGGISTDTQYF	TGTGCCAGCAGTGAAGAGGGGGGGATAAGCACAGATACGCAGTATTTT	NA	TRBV2	TRBJ2-3	NA
CASSPPGTPYEQYF	TGTGCCAGCTCACCACCCGGGACACCCTACGAGCAGTACTTC	NA	TRBV18	TRBJ2-7	NA
CASSGGWGNIQYF	TGTGCCAGCAGCGGGGGTTGGGGAAACATTCAGTACTTC	NA	TRBV27	TRBJ2-4	NA
CASSLRWGQGARDTQYF	TGTGCCAGCAGTCTTAGATGGGGACAGGGGGCTCGAGATACGCAGTATTTT	few	TRBV25-1	TRBJ2-3	TRBD1
CASSIARTSVNEQFF	TGTGCCAGCAGCATAGCCCGGACTAGCGTCAATGAGCAGTTCTTC	NA	TRBV7-2	TRBJ2-1	TRBD2
CAIKGQGDQPQHF	TGTGCCATCAAGGGACAGGGGGATCAGCCCCAGCATTTT	NA	TRBV10-3	TRBJ1-5	TRBD1
CASRRTQGTRAGEQYF	TGTGCCAGCAGGCGAACCCAGGGGACTAGAGCCGGCGAGCAGTACTTC	NA	TRBV28	TRBJ2-7	TRBD2
CASSLIEGVSGETQYF	TGTGCCAGCAGCTTAATCGAGGGAGTCTCGGGGGAGACCCAGTACTTC	NA	TRBV5-6	TRBJ2-5	NA
CAISDGGTSGIEQYF	TGTGCCATCAGCGACGGGGGGACTAGCGGGATAGAGCAGTACTTC	NA	TRBV10-3	TRBJ2-7	TRBD2
CASSLVQGGYEQYF	TGTGCCAGCAGTTTAGTCCAGGGGGGCTACGAGCAGTACTTC	NA	TRBV27	TRBJ2-7	NA
CASSPDRNQPQHF	TGTGCCAGCTCACCAGACAGAAATCAGCCCCAGCATTTT	NA	TRBV18	TRBJ1-5	NA
CASGFSLAGGVITDTQYF	TGTGCTAGTGGTTTCTCACTAGCGGGAGGGGTGATCACAGATACGCAGTATTTT	once	TRBV12-5	TRBJ2-3	TRBD2
CSVGPGPNEQFF	TGCAGCGTTGGGCCTGGTCCTAATGAGCAGTTCTTC	NA	TRBV29-1	TRBJ2-1	NA
CASSLNGPLAGYNEQFF	TGTGCCAGCAGTTTGAATGGCCCCCTAGCGGGGTACAATGAGCAGTTCTTC	NA	TRBV27	TRBJ2-1	TRBD2
CASSQESTSSGLQETQYF	TGCGCCAGCAGCCAAGAATCGACGTCTAGCGGTCTACAAGAGACCCAGTACTTC	NA	TRBV4-1	TRBJ2-5	TRBD2
CASSGSPGGEQYF	TGTGCCAGCAGTGGGTCTCCTGGGGGGGAGCAGTACTTC	NA	TRBV2	TRBJ2-7	NA
CASSFTGTSGGAPFF	TGTGCCAGCAGTTTCACCGGGACTAGCGGGGGGGCTCCGTTCTTC	NA	TRBV27	TRBJ2-1	TRBD2
CASSEVSGDTQYF	TGTGCCAGCAGTGAGGTTAGCGGGGATACGCAGTATTTT	NA	TRBV6-4	TRBJ2-3	TRBD2
CAWSAQVNEAFF	TGTGCCTGGAGTGCACAGGTAAACGAAGCTTTCTTT	NA	TRBV30	TRBJ1-1	NA
CASSLLAGSNTIYF	TGTGCCAGCAGTTTACTGGCAGGGTCAAACACCATATATTTT	NA	TRBV28	TRBJ1-3	NA
CASSHTSGGRTEAFF	TGTGCCAGCAGCCACACCAGCGGGGGCCGAACTGAAGCTTTCTTT	NA	TRBV5-4	TRBJ1-1	NA
CASSQGGRGTEAFF	TGTGCCAGCTCACAGGGGGGGAGGGGCACTGAAGCTTTCTTT	NA	TRBV18	TRBJ1-1	NA
CASSYAGTGGIGTQYF	TGTGCCAGCAGTTACGCCGGGACAGGGGGTATCGGGACCCAGTACTTC	NA	TRBV6-5	TRBJ2-5	TRBD1
CSARTGYEQYF	TGCAGTGCCCGGACAGGGTACGAGCAGTACTTC	NA	TRBV20-1	TRBJ2-7	TRBD1
CSAPGGGAQYF	TGCAGTGCTCCGGGTGGGGGGGCCCAGTACTTC	once	TRBV20-1	TRBJ2-5	TRBD2
CASSPGTPNYGYTF	TGTGCCAGCTCACCAGGGACACCTAACTATGGCTACACCTTC	NA	TRBV18	TRBJ1-2	NA
CASSQLAGGRYNEQFF	TGTGCCAGCAGCCAGCTAGCGGGGGGTAGATACAATGAGCAGTTCTTC	NA	TRBV14	TRBJ2-1	TRBD2
CASSPPAIISGANVLTF	TGTGCCAGCTCACCACCGGCAATAATCTCCGGGGCCAACGTCCTGACTTTC	NA	TRBV18	TRBJ2-6	NA
CASSSPGGQKNTGELFF	TGTGCCAGCAGTTCCCCCGGGGGACAGAAGAACACCGGGGAGCTGTTTTTT	NA	TRBV28	TRBJ2-2	NA
CATSRDRLLTGRYSGNTIYF	TGTGCCACCAGCAGAGATCGGTTATTAACAGGCCGTTACTCTGGAAACACCATATATTTT	NA	TRBV15	TRBJ1-3	NA
CASSQDPGKGQPQHF	TGTGCCAGCAGCCAAGATCCGGGGAAAGGTCAGCCCCAGCATTTT	NA	TRBV4-2	TRBJ1-5	NA
CASSLGGQEYQPQHF	TGTGCCAGCAGCTTGGGAGGACAGGAATATCAGCCCCAGCATTTT	once	TRBV5-8	TRBJ1-5	TRBD1
CASSAYGTAAPYEQYF	TGTGCCAGCAGCGCTTACGGGACTGCAGCACCCTACGAGCAGTACTTC	NA	TRBV11-3	TRBJ2-7	NA
CASSLNPQTYNEQFF	TGTGCCAGCAGCTTAAACCCACAAACCTACAATGAGCAGTTCTTC	once	TRBV7-3	TRBJ2-1	NA
CASSNPTGSSHQPQHF	TGTGCCAGCAGCAACCCGACAGGGAGCTCCCATCAGCCCCAGCATTTT	NA	TRBV21-1	TRBJ1-5	NA
CASSYSGLARDEQFF	TGTGCCAGCAGTTACTCGGGGCTAGCGAGGGATGAGCAGTTCTTC	NA	TRBV6-5	TRBJ2-1	NA
CATSGFSDTQYF	TGTGCCACCTCGGGTTTCTCCGATACGCAGTATTTT	once	TRBV27	TRBJ2-3	NA
CASSRTGGWAYEQYF	TGTGCCAGCAGCCGAACAGGGGGCTGGGCCTACGAGCAGTACTTC	NA	TRBV11-2	TRBJ2-7	TRBD1
CASSPRKAGANEKLFF	TGTGCCAGCTCACCACGAAAGGCAGGGGCTAATGAAAAACTGTTTTTT	NA	TRBV18	TRBJ1-4	NA
CASSGKREGTNEQFF	TGTGCCAGCAGTGGAAAGCGGGAGGGCACCAATGAGCAGTTCTTC	NA	TRBV2	TRBJ2-1	TRBD2